This record covers a single T cell receptor beta chain. The antigen is unknown. These data belong to a study of tumor-infiltrating lymphocytes in primary liver carcinoma. Study at large: The five patients, who were men and women, ranged in age from 30 to 69 years. Whole-study findings and limits: Whereas tumor region pairs overlapped more, tumor-adjacent and tumor-blood pairs overlapped less.

With a constant-region primer, TCR beta cDNA was made from approximately 450 ng of total RNA. Modified slightly, ARM-PCR produced TCR beta libraries over three nested multiplex PCR rounds. TRBV1-TRBV30 forward primers paired with a C-beta reverse primer were used in the first two PCR rounds, which ran about 11 cycles each. TCRdb independently ran MiXCR on the multiplex PCR reads; one entry per CDR3 protein. The sample lists 40,000 to 60,000 distinct CDR3 sequences, around three quarters occurring once. V was shortened by 3 bases and J by 7 bases, with 11 bases between the two germline ends. The CDR3 is 13 amino acids. From germline, CDR1 is MNHEY and CDR2 SVGAGI. Unsorted bulk tissue (roughly 19-31 mg) underwent RNA and DNA co-extraction.

This TCR was recovered from a man aged 40-49 years with primary liver carcinoma and hepatitis B virus infection. The rearrangement joins TRBV6-5 to TRBJ2-3, with D tentatively TRBD2 (6 bases). Sequenced input: liver tumor tissue from sampling region 3. The sample's subset: tumor region T3, left-lateral pole. The CDR3 DNA is TGTGCCAGCAGTTATAGCGGTGCATATACGCAGTATTTT. Translated, it gives CASSYSGAYTQYF.